This T cell receptor beta chain was obtained from a study of PD-1 blockade in classical Hodgkin lymphoma. Germline V gene data show CDR1 as MDHEN and CDR2 as SYDVKM. The CDR3 sequence is 17 residues long. V lost 3 bases and J lost 1, with 19 bases in between. As to time point: cycle 4 day 1 (C4D1), after five to seven weeks of nivolumab. All the patients suffered relapse after autologous stem cell transplantation, and brentuximab vedotin exposure differed. TCRdb keeps only in-frame clones here, not all; method: immunoSEQ multiplex PCR. The sample has some 90,000 clones, around 80% seen once. The chain is built from TRBV28 and TRBJ2-7, with D possibly called TRBD1 or TRBD2 (5 bases each). This TCR came from a human donor with classical Hodgkin lymphoma. This sample comprised peripheral blood mononuclear cells (PBMCs), obtained before the fourth cycle of nivolumab. The CDR3: CASSFIRGLFQSYEQYF. The CDR3 DNA reads TGTGCCAGCAGTTTTATACGGGGCTTATTCCAATCCTACGAGCAGTACTTC.